The present T cell receptor (beta chain) was sequenced within a study of cytomegalovirus exposure and HLA in healthy donors. The V gene's germline CDR1 is MNHEY and CDR2 SMNVEV (reference sequence). The CDR3 extends over 14 amino acids. V lost 4 bases to trimming and J lost 4 bases; unmatched junction nucleotides: 3. Concerning this clone: What it binds is unknown.

Study findings and constraints: The listing of approximately 160 TCR beta chains classed them as cytomegalovirus-associated.

Amplification used 60 Vbeta primers and 13 Jbeta primers. Clones were read by immunoSEQ multiplex PCR, and TCRdb kept only the in-frame ones, dropping some. Here the sample spans 150,000 to 200,000 clones, about 76% being singletons. This receptor was identified in a woman between 45 and 65 years old in good health and CMV-seronegative. The rearrangement uses TRBV27 and TRBJ1-5, with 8 bases matching TRBD1. The sample consisted of PBMCs. CDR3 loop: CASSSRQGNQPQHF. CDR3 sequence (DNA): TGTGCCAGCAGTTCTAGACAGGGGAATCAGCCCCAGCATTTT.